These 10 T cell receptor beta chains share one sample of origin, sequenced in a study of T-cell reconstitution after alpha-beta-depleted transplantation in children. Unique molecular identifiers were built into the TCRbeta library. A single record per CDR3 protein comes from TCRdb applying MiXCR to the PCR reads. The sample lists 400,000 to 450,000 distinct CDR3 sequences, 43% seen once, with roughly a quarter in the top ten. This material consisted of PBMCs, taken before TCRalphabeta/CD19-depleted stem cell transplant. The receptors come from a girl aged 2-10 years with aplastic anemia, due to receive a stem cell transplant.

This clonotype was observed a few times. The CDR3 DNA reads as TGTGCCAGCAGTGAACAGAGCTCCTACGAGCAGTACTTC. This encodes CASSEQSSYEQYF. The chain joins TRBV2 to TRBJ2-7, with D unclear. Germline V gives CDR1 SNHLY, CDR2 FYNNEI. This CDR3 comprises 13 residues. V shed 2 bases and J shed 0 bases, with 5 bases lying between them.

This chain uses TRBV5-1 with TRBJ2-5; 12 positions match TRBD2. This CDR3 contains 13 residues. V was clipped by 6 bases and J by 5 bases; unmatched bases: 2. CDR1 and CDR2 (germline): SGHRS, YFSETQ. CDR3 nucleotide sequence: TGCGCCAGCATCGGACTAGCGGGGGAGACCCAGTACTTC. Encoded protein: CASIGLAGETQYF.

This clonotype was observed at least ten times. The chain is built from TRBV12-3 or TRBV12-4 and TRBJ1-5, with a tentative D call TRBD1 (6 bases). The ends were cut back, 5 bases at V and 9 bases at J, with 14 bases in the middle. The CDR3 covers 13 residues. Here the CDR3 reads CASSRTAGRPQHF. CDR3 in DNA: TGTGCCAGCAGTAGGACAGCCGGCAGGCCCCAGCATTTT.

The rearrangement links TRBV29-1 to TRBJ2-1; 8 bases match TRBD1. Germline CDR1 and CDR2: SQVTM and ANQGSEA. V was clipped by 8 bases and J by 6 bases; unmatched bases: 9. This CDR3 is built from 13 residues. CDR3 protein: CSSQGQVSNEQFF. In DNA, the CDR3 is TGCAGCTCCCAGGGACAGGTGAGCAATGAGCAGTTCTTC.

Many counts were recorded for this clonotype. The J gene is TRBJ2-1, the V gene TRBV20-1; D might be TRBD2 (5 bases). V lost 3 bases and J lost 5, with 8 bases in between. This CDR3 contains 12 residues. The V gene's germline CDR1 is DFQATT and CDR2 SNEGSKA (reference sequence). The CDR3 coding sequence is TGCAGTGCTAGGGACTGGGACAATGAGCAGTTCTTC. It is translated as CSARDWDNEQFF.

This chain links TRBV5-1 with TRBJ2-1; 8 nucleotides match TRBD2. The CDR3 length is 14 residues. The germline V gene encodes CDR1 SGHRS and CDR2 YFSETQ. J gave up 7 bases and V 0 bases, and 3 bases lay outside the gene matches. CDR3 DNA: TGCGCCAGCAGCTTGGCGGGGGGGCGTAATGAGCAGTTCTTC. It codes for CASSLAGGRNEQFF.

This clonotype was seen only a few times. The J gene is TRBJ2-2, the V gene TRBV5-1, with D possibly TRBD2 on 6 matching bases. The germline gives CDR1 SGHRS, CDR2 YFSETQ. Trimming cost V 1 base and J 4 bases, with 14 bases left between them. The CDR3 totals 16 residues. The CDR3 DNA reads TGCGCCAGCAGCTTGTTGGAGGGACGGCGCACCGGGGAGCTGTTTTTT. Translated, it gives CASSLLEGRRTGELFF. Combining the CDR3 with reference TRBV5-1 and TRBJ2-2 gives the whole variable domain KAGVTQTPRYLIKTRGQQVTLSCSPISGHRSVSWYQQTPGQGLQFLFEYFSETQRNKGNFPGRFSGRQFSNSRSEMNVSTLELGDSALYLCASSLLEGRRTGELFFGEGSRLTVL.

The V and J genes are TRBV28 and TRBJ1-1; D remains ambiguous. Looked up from germline, CDR1 is MDHEN and CDR2 is SYDVKM. V was shortened by 5 bases and J by 0 bases, with 4 bases between the two germline ends. CDR3 length: 12 residues. CDR3 in amino acids: CASSHMNTEAFF. CDR3 DNA sequence: TGTGCCAGCAGTCACATGAACACTGAAGCTTTCTTT.

This clonotype was counted only a few times. The gene calls are TRBV7-9 and TRBJ2-1, with 11 bases fitting TRBD1. V was clipped by 5 bases and J by 5 bases; unmatched bases: 5. CDR3 length: 15 amino acids. CDR1 and CDR2 (germline): SEHNR, FQNEAQ (reference sequence). The CDR3 region has the DNA TGTGCCAGCAGCCTTGGGACAGGGGGAAACAATGAGCAGTTCTTC. Amino acids: CASSLGTGGNNEQFF.

This rearrangement joins TRBV21-1 to TRBJ2-1; no check of the table's D call, TRBD1, against the DNA was made. TRBV21-1 is listed as a pseudogene. The CDR3 has 16 amino acids. In DNA form, the CDR3 reads TGTGCCAGCAGCAAAGCGCTTTGGGGGAGCCGCAATGAGCAGTTCTTC. Translation: CASSKALWGSRNEQFF.